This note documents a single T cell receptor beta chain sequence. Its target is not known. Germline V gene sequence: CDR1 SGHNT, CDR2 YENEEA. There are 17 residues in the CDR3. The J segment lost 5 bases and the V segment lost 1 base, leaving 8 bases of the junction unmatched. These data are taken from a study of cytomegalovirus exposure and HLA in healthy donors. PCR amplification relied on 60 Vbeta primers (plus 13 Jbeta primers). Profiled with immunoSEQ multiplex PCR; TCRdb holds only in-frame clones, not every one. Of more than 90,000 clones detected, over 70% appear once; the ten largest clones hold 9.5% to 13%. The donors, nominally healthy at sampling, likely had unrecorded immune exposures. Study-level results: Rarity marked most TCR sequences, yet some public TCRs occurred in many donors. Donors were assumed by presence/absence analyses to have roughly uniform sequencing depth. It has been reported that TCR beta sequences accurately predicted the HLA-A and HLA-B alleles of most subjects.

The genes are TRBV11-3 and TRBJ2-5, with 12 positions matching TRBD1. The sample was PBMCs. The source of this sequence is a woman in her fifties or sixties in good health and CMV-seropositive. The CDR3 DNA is TGTGCCAGCAGCTTAGGGGGACAGGGGGCTGAGGCGGAGACCCAGTACTTC. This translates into CASSLGGQGAEAETQYF.